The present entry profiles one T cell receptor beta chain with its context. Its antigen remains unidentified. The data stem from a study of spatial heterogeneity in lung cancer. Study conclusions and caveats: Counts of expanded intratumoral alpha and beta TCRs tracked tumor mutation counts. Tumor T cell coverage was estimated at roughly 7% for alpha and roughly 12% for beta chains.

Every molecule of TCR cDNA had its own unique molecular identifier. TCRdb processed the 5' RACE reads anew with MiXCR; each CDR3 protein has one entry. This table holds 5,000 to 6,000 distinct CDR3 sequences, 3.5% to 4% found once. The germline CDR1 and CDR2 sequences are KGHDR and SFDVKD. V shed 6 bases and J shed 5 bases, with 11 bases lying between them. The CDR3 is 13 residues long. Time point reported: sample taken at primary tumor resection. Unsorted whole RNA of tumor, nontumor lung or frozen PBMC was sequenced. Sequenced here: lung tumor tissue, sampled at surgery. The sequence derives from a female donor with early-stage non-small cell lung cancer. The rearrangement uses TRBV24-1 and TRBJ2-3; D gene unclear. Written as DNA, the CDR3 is TGTGCCACCAGTTCCGGATTGGAAGATACGCAGTATTTT. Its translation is CATSSGLEDTQYF.